Listed below are T cell receptor beta chains from one sample, sequenced in a study of cytomegalovirus exposure and HLA in healthy donors. Data came from immunoSEQ multiplex PCR; TCRdb stores just in-frame clones and leaves some out. The table lists around 110,000 clones, 82% of them singletons. The sequencing sample was made of PBMCs. These receptors all come from a man in his fifties in good health and CMV-seronegative. Both conserved end residues are part of each CDR3.

j_gene: TRBJ1-6; len: 14; v_gene: TRBV30; CDR3aa: CASAVGELGSPLHF
j_gene: TRBJ2-3; len: 18; v_gene: TRBV5-1; CDR3aa: CASSLVGTSGGAPDTQYF
j_gene: TRBJ1-2; len: 14; v_gene: TRBV19; CDR3aa: CASSLAEAPSGYTF
j_gene: TRBJ2-5; len: 13; v_gene: TRBV6-5; CDR3aa: CASSGDRGETQYF
j_gene: TRBJ2-2; len: 16; v_gene: TRBV11-2; CDR3aa: CASSWGAGGRAGELFF
j_gene: TRBJ1-1; len: 15; v_gene: TRBV30; CDR3aa: CAWSVEPRENTEAFF
j_gene: TRBJ2-2; len: 15; v_gene: TRBV7-9; CDR3aa: CASSLGNGGTGELFF
j_gene: TRBJ1-5; len: 14; v_gene: TRBV6-1; CDR3aa: CASSGGQVGQPQHF
j_gene: TRBJ2-2; len: 13; v_gene: TRBV29-1; CDR3aa: CSVEGPQGSELFF
j_gene: TRBJ2-2; len: 15; v_gene: TRBV6-5; CDR3aa: CASRDRGFGTGELFF
j_gene: TRBJ2-7; len: 16; v_gene: TRBV6-1; CDR3aa: CASSEFGVRGSSEQYF
j_gene: TRBJ2-7; len: 13; v_gene: TRBV30; CDR3aa: CAWCIGTGYEQYF
j_gene: TRBJ2-2; len: 16; v_gene: TRBV4-1; CDR3aa: CASSTGTGTNTGELFF
j_gene: TRBJ1-1; len: 15; v_gene: TRBV30; CDR3aa: CAWSVLGSGRTEAFF
j_gene: TRBJ1-1; len: 13; v_gene: TRBV15; CDR3aa: CATSRDGESEAFF
j_gene: TRBJ1-2; len: 13; v_gene: TRBV29-1; CDR3aa: CSAGTNSNYGYTF
j_gene: TRBJ1-3; len: 13; v_gene: TRBV6-5; CDR3aa: CASYRSTGNTIYF
j_gene: TRBJ2-7; len: 16; v_gene: TRBV10-3; CDR3aa: CAISERSSGGSYEQYF
j_gene: TRBJ2-7; len: 13; v_gene: TRBV7-9; CDR3aa: CASSSQGPHEQYF
j_gene: TRBJ1-5; len: 15; v_gene: TRBV4-3; CDR3aa: CASSPGGGRDQPQHF
j_gene: TRBJ1-6; len: 14; v_gene: TRBV7-9; CDR3aa: CAVVGVGYNSPLHF
j_gene: TRBJ2-2; len: 15; v_gene: TRBV30; CDR3aa: CAWGEGTDYTGELFF
j_gene: TRBJ1-2; len: 15; v_gene: TRBV5-4; CDR3aa: CASSPGQEVYYGYTF
j_gene: TRBJ2-5; len: 12; v_gene: TRBV2; CDR3aa: CASSDRAETQYF
j_gene: TRBJ1-2; len: 14; v_gene: TRBV6-5; CDR3aa: CASNTGTGVAGYTF
j_gene: TRBJ1-2; len: 16; v_gene: TRBV9; CDR3aa: CASSGGGAGASYGYTF
j_gene: TRBJ2-1; len: 13; v_gene: TRBV10-3; CDR3aa: CAISVDRVVEQFF
j_gene: TRBJ2-1; len: 16; v_gene: TRBV28; CDR3aa: CASSSPGGRGSNEQFF
j_gene: TRBJ1-1; len: 13; v_gene: TRBV7-2; CDR3aa: CASSLHRETEAFF
j_gene: TRBJ1-2; len: 12; v_gene: TRBV6-6; CDR3aa: CASSTDRDGYTF
j_gene: TRBJ1-1; len: 15; v_gene: TRBV10-1; CDR3aa: CASIRTDREGTEAFF
j_gene: TRBJ2-5; len: 15; v_gene: TRBV7-8; CDR3aa: CASSLTGGGQETQYF
j_gene: TRBJ2-5; len: 16; v_gene: TRBV6-5; CDR3aa: CASSYSQGLAEETQYF
j_gene: TRBJ2-5; len: 14; v_gene: TRBV6-1; CDR3aa: CASSGGRGQETQYF
j_gene: TRBJ2-3; len: 13; v_gene: TRBV18; CDR3aa: CASLQARGDTQYF
j_gene: TRBJ1-1; len: 13; v_gene: TRBV9; CDR3aa: CASSPIRNTEAFF
j_gene: TRBJ1-4; len: 16; v_gene: TRBV2; CDR3aa: CASSELSEIMHEKLFF
j_gene: TRBJ1-1; len: 13; v_gene: TRBV5-1; CDR3aa: CASRLAWGTEAFF
j_gene: TRBJ2-7; len: 15; v_gene: TRBV5-4; CDR3aa: CASSPPGQGSYEQYF
j_gene: TRBJ1-3; len: 17; v_gene: TRBV4-2; CDR3aa: CASSTVRGEITGNTIYF
j_gene: TRBJ1-1; len: 15; v_gene: TRBV9; CDR3aa: CASSVEVGMNTEAFF
j_gene: TRBJ1-6; len: 16; v_gene: TRBV30; CDR3aa: CAWSVFRGRVRSPLHF
j_gene: TRBJ1-2; len: 13; v_gene: TRBV6-5; CDR3aa: CASSWDREGGYTF
j_gene: TRBJ2-3; len: 15; v_gene: TRBV4-1; CDR3aa: CASSQEGSAADTQYF
j_gene: TRBJ2-5; len: 13; v_gene: TRBV19; CDR3aa: CASSDRSGETQYF
j_gene: TRBJ1-5; len: 15; v_gene: TRBV30; CDR3aa: CAWSPTGFSNQPQHF
j_gene: TRBJ2-7; len: 12; v_gene: TRBV11-2; CDR3aa: CASSLLQYEQYF
j_gene: TRBJ2-5; len: 12; v_gene: TRBV10-2; CDR3aa: CASMGQGETQYF
j_gene: TRBJ2-2; len: 16; v_gene: TRBV5-1; CDR3aa: CASSPGTAGGTGELFF
j_gene: TRBJ2-6; len: 15; v_gene: TRBV6-1; CDR3aa: CASSRGSSGANVLTF